The text below deals with one T cell receptor (beta chain). Its antigen remains undetermined. Sequence at one end of the junction differs from germline and may be a read error. TCRbeta CDR3 regions were amplified from genomic DNA using the immunoSEQ Assay, a bias-controlled multiplex PCR. In the original analysis: Nucleated cell counts per sample were estimated from amplification of reference gene primers within the assay. To quantify the absolute abundance of each unique TCRbeta CDR3 rearrangement, sequence reads were collapsed and filtered. For each sample, productive Simpson clonality was calculated by taking the square root of Simpson's diversity index across productive rearrangements. As stored in TCRdb, this immuneACCESS dataset retains in-frame rearrangements with V and J assigned. A fraction of the clones does not appear; measured against another copy, unresolved V genes explain less than half of the discrepancy, and the remainder lacks a known reason. The V and J calls and clone size are taken from that table; D and trimming were inferred from the DNA. A total of under 150,000 clones appear in this sample, 65% to 90% of them only once. The top ten constitute around 2.3% of the sample.

These data originate in a study of blood T cell repertoires in COVID-19 (TCRdb year 2020). Regarding the study in general: Collaborator samples came from the United States, Italy and Spain and covered acute and convalescent phases of COVID-19. The prospective study material was composed of cDNA or gDNA derived from T cells, B-cell-depleted T cells, or PBMCs. Subjects who had been exposed to COVID-19, were actively infected with it, or had recovered from it provided the deeply sampled blood TCRbeta repertoires that made up the dataset. The repertoires were made available in a free public database intended to serve as a resource for research on the immune response to SARS-CoV-2. The samples were drawn from two sources: the first 160 participants of the ongoing ImmuneRACE study, and over 1,000 subjects contributed by 6 global collaborators. A de-identified subject ID, COVID-19 status, age in years and sex were almost always included in the sample metadata. HLA class I and class II types, where available, came from metadata supplied by the sample provider rather than from assay-based typing.

The study at large found these results: Clinical and demographic metadata were provided uncurated, with the amount varying by source and participant.

Including cysteine and phenylalanine, the CDR3 has 14 amino acids. Left in the record is the CDR3 DNA by itself, 42 bases read in frame from the first base. From the germline V gene, CDR1 is SQVTM and CDR2 is ANQGSEA. Participants in the prospective study were aged roughly 18 to 89 years, lived in 20 to 25 United States geographic areas, and enrolled through a virtual design. In the prospective study, cohorts were assigned on the basis of participant-reported clinical history obtained from a screening survey and a study questionnaire. ImmuneRACE Cohort 3 recovered participants were defined by two consecutive negative NP/OP PCR tests, healthcare professional clearance, or symptom resolution. In the prospective study, mobile phlebotomists collected whole blood, serum and a nasopharyngeal or oropharyngeal swab from each participant. Participants in the prospective study had the option to provide additional blood draws and questionnaires over a roughly 2-month period. Blood samples from the prospective study were shipped frozen or at room temperature prior to DNA extraction.

Recombination connected TRBV29-1 to TRBJ1-6; the best D guess is TRBD1, with 5 bases matching. What was sequenced was PBMCs or T cells enriched from blood (not recorded which). This clonotype originated in a woman aged 45-60 years who had recovered from COVID-19. The CDR3 amino acid sequence is: CSVKDSSYNSPLHF. The nucleotides read TGCAGCGTTAAAGACAGCTCCTATAATTCACCCCTCCACTTT.